A single sample is the source of the 27 T cell receptor beta chains below, sequenced in a study of technical replicates of blood from a handful of donors. Some clones are missing from TCRdb's copy, which holds only in-frame ones; the method was immunoSEQ multiplex PCR. The repertoire consists of under 100,000 clones, with around 95% occurring once and the leading ten covering around 0.3%. Material: T cells isolated from PBMCs. Receptor source: a human donor in good health.

The CDR3 is CASSLVTSSYNEQFF. The CDR3 DNA reads as TGTGCCAGCAGCTTAGTGACTAGCTCCTACAATGAGCAGTTCTTC. The V gene is TRBV7-2, the J gene TRBJ2-1; D is possibly TRBD2 (6 bases). Germline assignment: CDR1 SGHTA and CDR2 FQGNSA. The CDR3 extends over 15 amino acids. The V gene lost 1 base and the J gene lost 0 bases, with 7 bases spanning the gap.

J is TRBJ1-4 and V is TRBV5-1; no reliable D call. Trimming pared 0 bases from V and 8 bases from J, leaving 14 bases between. The CDR3 sequence is 15 residues long. Germline CDR1 is SGHRS and CDR2 is YFSETQ. The CDR3 DNA reads TGCGCCAGCAGCTTGGTGTCCGGGGAGGGCGAAAAACTGTTTTTT. It codes for CASSLVSGEGEKLFF. Supplemented by reference TRBV5-1 and TRBJ1-4, the full variable domain reads KAGVTQTPRYLIKTRGQQVTLSCSPISGHRSVSWYQQTPGQGLQFLFEYFSETQRNKGNFPGRFSGRQFSNSRSEMNVSTLELGDSALYLCASSLVSGEGEKLFFGSGTQLSVL.

The CDR3 spells CASSLFDEDTEAFF. Written as DNA, the CDR3 is TGTGCCAGCAGCTTATTCGATGAGGACACTGAAGCTTTCTTT. The rearrangement links TRBV7-8 to TRBJ1-1; no clear D gene. Germline loops: CDR1 SGHVS, CDR2 FQNEAQ. This CDR3 spans 14 amino acids. Trimming removed 2 bases from V and 3 bases from J, with 10 bases in between.

The rearrangement uses TRBV12-5 and TRBJ1-5; no firm D call. V was pared by 0 bases and J by 0 bases, with 15 bases between. CDR3 length: 18 amino acids. In germline, CDR1 is LGHNT, CDR2 FRNRAP. The CDR3: CASGLVLFPTYSNQPQHF. DNA for the CDR3: TGTGCTAGTGGTTTGGTACTCTTCCCAACGTATAGCAATCAGCCCCAGCATTTT. Full variable domain (remainder filled in from reference TRBV12-5 and TRBJ1-5): DARVTQTPRHKVTEMGQEVTMRCQPILGHNTVFWYRQTMMQGLELLAYFRNRAPLDDSGMPKDRFSAEMPDATLATLKIQPSEPRDSAVYFCASGLVLFPTYSNQPQHFGDGTRLSIL.

The V gene is TRBV5-4, the J gene TRBJ2-5, with unresolved D. This CDR3 has 13 residues. Germline V gene data show CDR1 as SGHNT and CDR2 as YYREEE (reference sequence). Trimming cost V 4 bases and J 1 base, with 8 bases left between them. This CDR3 reads CASSLVAQETQYF. The CDR3, as DNA: TGTGCCAGCAGCCTTGTAGCCCAAGAGACCCAGTACTTC.

The chain joins TRBV6-1 to TRBJ1-2, with TRBD1 identical over 7 bases. V trimming: 6 bases; J trimming: 4 bases; junction bases outside the gene matches: 8. The germline gives CDR1 MNHNS, CDR2 SASEGT. The CDR3 sequence is 14 residues long. CDR3 nucleotide sequence: TGTGCCAGCAGATCCGGGACAGAAATCTATGGCTACACCTTC. Translation: CASRSGTEIYGYTF.

V gene TRBV6-5 combines with J gene TRBJ2-5; 8 positions agree with TRBD2. V trimming: 5 bases; J trimming: 5 bases; junction bases outside the gene matches: 7. Germline CDR1 is MNHEY and CDR2 is SVGAGI. The CDR3 is made up of 14 amino acids. The CDR3: CASSRGGRYETQYF. CDR3 bases: TGTGCCAGCAGTCGTGGCGGGAGGTACGAGACCCAGTACTTC.

The chain recombines TRBV28 with TRBJ2-7; 7 bases fit TRBD1. V shed 9 bases and J 3 bases; nucleotides not matched to a gene: 11. Germline-derived CDR1 and CDR2 are MDHEN and SYDVKM. This CDR3 contains 14 residues. CDR3 loop: CASSSGTVYYEQYF. For the CDR3, the DNA is TGTGCCAGTAGCTCCGGGACAGTGTACTACGAGCAGTACTTC.

The chain recombines TRBV4-1 with TRBJ1-1; 7 bases align to TRBD1. V lost 2 bases, J lost 3 bases, and 6 bases stayed unmatched. CDR1 MGHRA and CDR2 YSYEKL come from the germline V gene. CDR3 size: 15 residues. DNA of the CDR3: TGCGCCAGCAGCCAACAGGGACAGTGGGACACTGAAGCTTTCTTT. This codes for CASSQQGQWDTEAFF.

V usage is TRBV4-2 and J usage is TRBJ2-7; tentative D call: TRBD2 (5 bases). CDR3 length: 15 amino acids. Germline loops: CDR1 LGHNA, CDR2 YNFKEQ. V dropped 2 bases and J dropped 5 bases, with 16 bases sitting between them. In nucleotides, the CDR3 is TGTGCCAGCAGCCAAACGGGCGGAGGCGCGGACGAGCAGTACTTC. Translating it yields CASSQTGGGADEQYF.

In this sample, this clone turned up once. The chain employs TRBV9 and TRBJ2-1, with TRBD1 matching over 8 bases. Trimming removed 2 bases from V and 2 bases from J; junction bases left unmatched: 9. CDR1 and CDR2 (germline): SGDLS, YYNGEE. This CDR3 spans 17 amino acids. The chain's CDR3 is CASSVGTGDITYNEQFF. The DNA for the CDR3 is TGTGCCAGCAGCGTCGGGACAGGTGATATTACCTACAATGAGCAGTTCTTC.

The V gene is TRBV4-1, the J gene TRBJ1-3; the D gene is possibly TRBD1 (5 bases). The germline V and J ends were trimmed by 0 bases and 0 bases, with 15 bases remaining between them. In germline, CDR1 is MGHRA, CDR2 YSYEKL. The CDR3 loop spans 18 amino acids. The CDR3, as DNA: TGCGCCAGCAGCCAAGATGTAGGGGCGCCTGACTCTGGAAACACCATATATTTT. Protein product: CASSQDVGAPDSGNTIYF.

The rearrangement links TRBV7-6 to TRBJ1-2, with D possibly TRBD1 on 5 matching bases. There are 13 residues in the CDR3. V was pared by 0 bases and J by 10 bases, with 12 bases between. Per germline, CDR1 SGHVS and CDR2 FNYEAQ. As DNA, the CDR3 is TGTGCCAGCAGCTTAGCGCCGTTCAGGGACTACACCTTC. Its translation is CASSLAPFRDYTF.

This sequence joins TRBV6-5 and TRBJ2-3; TRBD1 matches at 8 bases. This CDR3 contains 14 residues. With 6 bases clipped from V and 3 bases from J, the junction kept 5 bases outside the gene matches. Germline loops: CDR1 MNHEY, CDR2 SVGAGI. CDR3 in amino acids: CASSGQGLTDTQYF. CDR3 nucleotide sequence: TGTGCCAGCAGCGGACAGGGTTTAACAGATACGCAGTATTTT.

The genes are TRBV12-2 and TRBJ2-2; the D segment call TRBD2 is taken from the table without a DNA check. TRBV12-2 is a known pseudogene. This CDR3 contains 16 residues. CDR3 bases: TGTGCGCGTGGGACTAGCGGGAGGATAAACACCGGGGAGCTGTTTTTT. Protein product: CARGTSGRINTGELFF.

V gene TRBV27 combines with J gene TRBJ2-7, with TRBD1 as a possible D gene (6 bases). V was cut by 6 bases and J by 0 bases, with 15 bases left in between. The CDR3 runs to 15 residues. Germline loops: CDR1 MNHEY, CDR2 SMNVEV (reference sequence). The CDR3 loop is CASSPGVSSSYEQYF. The CDR3 nucleotides are TGTGCCAGCAGCCCAGGGGTCTCCAGCTCCTACGAGCAGTACTTC.

The V gene is TRBV30, the J gene TRBJ1-5; weak D call: TRBD1 (6 bases). V was clipped by 2 bases and J by 5 bases, with 13 bases between them. CDR3 size: 14 residues. Looked up from germline, CDR1 is GTSNPN and CDR2 is SVGIG (reference sequence). CDR3 sequence reads: CAWSWGQRDQPQHF. Here the CDR3 DNA reads TGTGCCTGGAGTTGGGGGCAGCGTGATCAGCCCCAGCATTTT.

V usage is TRBV6-1 and J usage is TRBJ2-5; 8 bases are shared with TRBD2. Germline-derived CDR1 and CDR2 are MNHNS and SASEGT. With V trimmed by 2 bases and J by 5 bases, 1 base remained unmatched. This CDR3 contains 13 residues. CDR3 residues: CASSERGGETQYF. CDR3 coding DNA: TGTGCCAGCAGTGAACGGGGGGGGGAGACCCAGTACTTC.

The CDR3 nucleotides are TGTGCCAGCAGTTCTGAAGAGCTAGCGGGAGGGTTGCAGTTCTTC. Protein product: CASSSEELAGGLQFF. This chain links TRBV2 with TRBJ2-1; 12 positions agree with TRBD2. Germline CDR1 and CDR2: SNHLY and FYNNEI. CDR3 length equals 15 residues. The ends lost 5 bases at V and 12 bases at J; junction bases unmatched: 11.

The chain recombines TRBV6-5 with TRBJ2-2; 8 bases are shared with TRBD1. Germline-derived CDR1 and CDR2 are MNHEY and SVGAGI. This CDR3 is built from 14 residues. Trimming at V came to 6 bases and at J to 3 bases, leaving 3 bases not matched to a gene. DNA of the CDR3: TGTGCCAGCAGCCGGACAGGGTACACCGGGGAGCTGTTTTTT. Translated, it gives CASSRTGYTGELFF.

J is TRBJ2-3 and V is TRBV30; 8 nucleotides match TRBD2. This CDR3 is built from 16 residues. CDR1 is GTSNPN, CDR2 SVGIG, per germline (reference sequence). The V and J ends lost 1 base and 0 bases, in that order; junction bases with no gene match: 6. The CDR3 coding sequence is TGTGCCTGGAGTGGGTCGGGAGGGATTAGCACAGATACGCAGTATTTT. Protein product: CAWSGSGGISTDTQYF.

The genes are TRBV7-2 and TRBJ2-3; 7 nucleotides agree with TRBD2. The CDR3 is made up of 16 amino acids. Germline-derived CDR1 and CDR2 are SGHTA and FQGNSA. Trimming removed 1 base from V and 2 bases from J; junction bases left unmatched: 6. The CDR3: CASSLVAGRVTDTQYF. CDR3 DNA: TGTGCCAGCAGCTTAGTGGCGGGGAGGGTCACAGATACGCAGTATTTT.

The chain combines TRBV30 with TRBJ2-7; D is unresolved. Trimming cost V 1 base and J 3 bases, with 13 bases left between them. The CDR3 is 14 residues long. CDR1 and CDR2 (germline): GTSNPN, SVGIG (reference sequence). Here the CDR3 reads CAWSGATLFYEQYF. CDR3 in DNA: TGTGCCTGGAGTGGGGCAACTCTTTTCTACGAGCAGTACTTC.

The V and J genes are TRBV4-1 and TRBJ2-5; D is uncertain. Trimming removed 0 bases at V and 5 bases at J, with 7 bases between. Germline V gene sequence: CDR1 MGHRA, CDR2 YSYEKL. The CDR3 has 13 amino acids. The CDR3 is CASSQEISETQYF. Written as DNA, the CDR3 is TGCGCCAGCAGCCAAGAAATTTCTGAGACCCAGTACTTC.

The chain couples TRBV5-8 to TRBJ1-2; 8 bases agree with TRBD1. The germline gives CDR1 SGHTS, CDR2 YDEGEE. There are 13 residues in the CDR3. V dropped 2 bases and J dropped 8; count of bases not matched to a gene: 5. CDR3 bases: TGTGCCAGCAGCTTTCGACAGGGGAGAGGCTACACCTTC. The encoded protein is CASSFRQGRGYTF.

This clone was observed a handful of times. The V and J genes are TRBV19 and TRBJ2-7, with 9 bases matching TRBD1. From germline, CDR1 is LNHDA and CDR2 SQIVND (reference sequence). V was clipped by 5 bases and J by 4 bases; unmatched bases: 9. The CDR3 consists of 15 residues. CDR3 amino acids: CASSASGTGFYEQYF. CDR3 DNA: TGTGCCAGTAGTGCTTCCGGGACAGGGTTTTACGAGCAGTACTTC.

The chain links TRBV7-3 to TRBJ1-1; maybe TRBD1 (5 bases). Between the trimmed V and J ends, which lost 5 bases and 3 bases, there was a span of 16 bases. The CDR3 is 15 amino acids. The germline V gene has CDR1 SGHTA and CDR2 FQGTGA. The CDR3 spells CASSLSGRGHTEAFF. CDR3 nucleotide sequence: TGTGCCAGCAGCCTCAGCGGGAGGGGTCACACTGAAGCTTTCTTT.